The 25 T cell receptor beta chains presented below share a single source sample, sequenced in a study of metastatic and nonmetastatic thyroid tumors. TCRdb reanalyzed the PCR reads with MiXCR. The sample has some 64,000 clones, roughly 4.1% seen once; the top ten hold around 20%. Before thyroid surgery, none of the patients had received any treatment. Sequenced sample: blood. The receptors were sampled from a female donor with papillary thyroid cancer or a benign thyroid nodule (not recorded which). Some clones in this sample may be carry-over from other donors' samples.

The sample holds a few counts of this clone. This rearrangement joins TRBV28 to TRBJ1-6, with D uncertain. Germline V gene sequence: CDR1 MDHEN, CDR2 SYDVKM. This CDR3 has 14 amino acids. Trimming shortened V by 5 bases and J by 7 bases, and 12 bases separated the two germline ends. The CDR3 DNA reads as TGTGCCAGCAGTCGCCTGTTGGAGAATTCACCCCTCCACTTT. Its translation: CASSRLLENSPLHF.

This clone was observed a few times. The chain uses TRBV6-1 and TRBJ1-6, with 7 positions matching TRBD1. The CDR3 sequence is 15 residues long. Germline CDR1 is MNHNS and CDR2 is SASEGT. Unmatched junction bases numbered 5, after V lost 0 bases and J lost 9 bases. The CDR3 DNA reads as TGTGCCAGCAGTGAAGCGAAGGGGGCAAGTTCACCCCTCCACTTT. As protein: CASSEAKGASSPLHF.

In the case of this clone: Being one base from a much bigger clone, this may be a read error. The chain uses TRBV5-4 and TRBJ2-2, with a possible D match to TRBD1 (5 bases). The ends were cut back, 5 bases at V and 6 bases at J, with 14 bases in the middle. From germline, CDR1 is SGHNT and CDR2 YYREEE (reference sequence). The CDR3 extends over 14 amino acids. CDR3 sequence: CASRTDGRAGELFF. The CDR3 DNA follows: TGTGCCAGCAGGACAGACGGACGCGCCGGGGAGCTGTTTTTT.

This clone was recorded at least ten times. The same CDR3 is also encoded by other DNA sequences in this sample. In DNA, the CDR3 is TGTGCCAGCTCACCACCGGGGGGGCGCGAGCAGTACTTC. The encoded protein is CASSPPGGREQYF. The chain couples TRBV18 to TRBJ2-7; TRBD2 is a possible D gene (7 bases). This CDR3 is built from 13 residues. Trimming cost V 0 bases and J 6 bases, with 9 bases left between them. Germline CDR1 and CDR2: KGHSH and LQKENI.

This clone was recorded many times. CDR3 DNA sequence: TGCGCCAGCAGCTTGGCGGTCGGACAGGGAAATTCACCCCTCCACTTT. It yields the protein CASSLAVGQGNSPLHF. The chain links TRBV5-1 to TRBJ1-6; 8 nucleotides align to TRBD1. Trimming cost V 0 bases and J 7 bases; bases outside gene matches: 6. Per germline, CDR1 SGHRS and CDR2 YFSETQ. This CDR3 spans 16 amino acids.

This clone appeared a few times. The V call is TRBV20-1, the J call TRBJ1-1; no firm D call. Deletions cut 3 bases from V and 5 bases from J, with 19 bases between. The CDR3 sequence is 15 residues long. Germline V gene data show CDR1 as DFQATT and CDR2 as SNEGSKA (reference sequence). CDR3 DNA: TGCAGTGCTAGCGGGCAGGTCGTCGGTGTGACTGAAGCTTTCTTT. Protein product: CSASGQVVGVTEAFF.

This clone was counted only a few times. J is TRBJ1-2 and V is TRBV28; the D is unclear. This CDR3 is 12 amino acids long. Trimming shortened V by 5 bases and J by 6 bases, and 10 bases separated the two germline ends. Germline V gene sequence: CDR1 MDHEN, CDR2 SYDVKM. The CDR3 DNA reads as TGTGCCAGCAGTGTCCGGGGTGATGGCTACACCTTC. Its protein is CASSVRGDGYTF.

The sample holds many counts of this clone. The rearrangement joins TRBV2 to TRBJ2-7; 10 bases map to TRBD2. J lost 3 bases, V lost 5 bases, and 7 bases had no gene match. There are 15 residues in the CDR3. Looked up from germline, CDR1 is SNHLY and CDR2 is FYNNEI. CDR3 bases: TGTGCCAGCAGTTCTACCGGGACTAGCGTCTACGAGCAGTACTTC. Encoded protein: CASSSTGTSVYEQYF.

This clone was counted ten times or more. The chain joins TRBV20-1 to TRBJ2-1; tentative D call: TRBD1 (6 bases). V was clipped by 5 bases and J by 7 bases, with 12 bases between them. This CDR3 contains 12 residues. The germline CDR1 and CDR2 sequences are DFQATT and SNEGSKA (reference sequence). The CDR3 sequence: CSASKGVNEQFF. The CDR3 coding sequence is TGCAGTGCTTCGAAGGGGGTTAATGAGCAGTTCTTC.

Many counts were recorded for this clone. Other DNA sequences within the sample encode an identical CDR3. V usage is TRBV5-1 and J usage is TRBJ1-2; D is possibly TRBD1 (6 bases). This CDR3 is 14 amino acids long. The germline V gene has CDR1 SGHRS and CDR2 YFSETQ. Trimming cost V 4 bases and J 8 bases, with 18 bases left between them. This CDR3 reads CASSGTQQPGGYTF. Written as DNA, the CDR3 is TGCGCCAGCAGCGGGACACAGCAGCCTGGGGGCTACACCTTC.

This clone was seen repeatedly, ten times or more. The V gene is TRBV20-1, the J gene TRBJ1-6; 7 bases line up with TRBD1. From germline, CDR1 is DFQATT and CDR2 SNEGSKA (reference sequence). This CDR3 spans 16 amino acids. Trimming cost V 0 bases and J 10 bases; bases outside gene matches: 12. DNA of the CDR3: TGCAGTGCTAGAGAAATATTGCGACAGGGCGGCTCACCCCTCCACTTT. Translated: CSAREILRQGGSPLHF.

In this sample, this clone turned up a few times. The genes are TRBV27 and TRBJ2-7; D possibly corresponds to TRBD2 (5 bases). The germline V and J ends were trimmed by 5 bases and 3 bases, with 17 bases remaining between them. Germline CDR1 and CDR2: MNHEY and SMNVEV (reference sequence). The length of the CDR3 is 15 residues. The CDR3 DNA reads TGTGCCAGCAGTACGCCCTCCGGAGGAAACTACGAGCAGTACTTC. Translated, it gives CASSTPSGGNYEQYF.

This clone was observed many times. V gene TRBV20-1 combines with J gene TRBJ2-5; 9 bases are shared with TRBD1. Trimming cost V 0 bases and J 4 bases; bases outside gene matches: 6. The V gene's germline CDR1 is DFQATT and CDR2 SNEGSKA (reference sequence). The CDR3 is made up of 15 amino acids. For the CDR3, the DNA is TGCAGTGCTAGAGAGTTGGGGACAGGGTCAGAGACCCAGTACTTC. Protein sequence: CSARELGTGSETQYF.

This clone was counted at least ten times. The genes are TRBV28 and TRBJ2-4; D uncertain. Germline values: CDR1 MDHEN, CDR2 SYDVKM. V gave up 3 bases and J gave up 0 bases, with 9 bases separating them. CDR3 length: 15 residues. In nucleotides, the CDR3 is TGTGCCAGCAGTTTCGACTCCCTAGCCAAAAACATTCAGTACTTC. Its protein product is CASSFDSLAKNIQYF. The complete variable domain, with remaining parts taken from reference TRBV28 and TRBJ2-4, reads DVKVTQSSRYLVKRTGEKVFLECVQDMDHENMFWYRQDPGLGLRLIYFSYDVKMKEKGDIPEGYSVSREKKERFSLILESASTNQTSMYLCASSFDSLAKNIQYFGAGTRLSVL.

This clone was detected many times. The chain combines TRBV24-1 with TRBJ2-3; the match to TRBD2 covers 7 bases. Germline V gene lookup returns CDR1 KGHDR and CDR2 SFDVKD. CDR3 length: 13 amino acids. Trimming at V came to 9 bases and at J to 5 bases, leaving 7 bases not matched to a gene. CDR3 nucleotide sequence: TGTGCCACCTCCGCGGGAGCGGTAGATACGCAGTATTTT. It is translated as CATSAGAVDTQYF.

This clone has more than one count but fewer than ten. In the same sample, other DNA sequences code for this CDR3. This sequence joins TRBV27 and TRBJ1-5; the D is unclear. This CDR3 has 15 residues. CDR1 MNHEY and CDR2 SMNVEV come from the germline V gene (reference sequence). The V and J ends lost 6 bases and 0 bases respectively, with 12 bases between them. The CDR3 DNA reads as TGTGCCAGCAGGGCACGCCCGGGTAGCAATCAGCCCCAGCATTTT. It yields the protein CASRARPGSNQPQHF.

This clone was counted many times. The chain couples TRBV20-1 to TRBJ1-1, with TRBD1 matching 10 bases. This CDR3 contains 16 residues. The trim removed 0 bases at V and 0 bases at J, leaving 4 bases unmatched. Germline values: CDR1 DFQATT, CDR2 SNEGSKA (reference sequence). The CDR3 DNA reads TGCAGTGCTAGAGAACTCGGGACAGGGGTGAACACTGAAGCTTTCTTT. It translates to CSARELGTGVNTEAFF.

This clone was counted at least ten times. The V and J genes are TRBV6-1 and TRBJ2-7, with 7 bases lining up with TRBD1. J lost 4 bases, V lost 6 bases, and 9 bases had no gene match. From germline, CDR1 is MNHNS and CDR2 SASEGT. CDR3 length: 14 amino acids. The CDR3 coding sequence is TGTGCCAGCAGAGGCGACCGACAGGGTTACGAGCAGTACTTC. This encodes CASRGDRQGYEQYF.

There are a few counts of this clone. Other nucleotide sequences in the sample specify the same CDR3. CDR3: CASSDPGLAGGGVDTQYF. The CDR3 region has the DNA TGTGCCAGCAGTGACCCGGGACTAGCGGGAGGGGGAGTAGATACGCAGTATTTT. The chain recombines TRBV6-1 with TRBJ2-3, with 16 bases aligning to TRBD2. The trim removed 3 bases at V and 5 bases at J, leaving 8 bases unmatched. This CDR3 region has 18 residues. CDR1 is MNHNS and CDR2 is SASEGT in the germline V gene.

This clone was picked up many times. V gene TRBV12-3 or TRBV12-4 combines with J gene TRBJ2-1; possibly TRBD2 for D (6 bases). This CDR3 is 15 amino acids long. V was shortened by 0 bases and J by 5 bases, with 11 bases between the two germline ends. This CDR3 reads CASSLAGGPNNEQFF. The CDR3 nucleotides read TGTGCCAGCAGTTTAGCGGGAGGCCCGAACAATGAGCAGTTCTTC.

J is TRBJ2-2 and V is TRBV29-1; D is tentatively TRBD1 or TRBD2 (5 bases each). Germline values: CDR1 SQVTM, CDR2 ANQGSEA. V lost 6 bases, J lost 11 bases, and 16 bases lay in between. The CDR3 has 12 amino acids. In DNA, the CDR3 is TGCAGCGTCTTTTCGGGGCACGGAGAGCTGTTTTTT. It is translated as CSVFSGHGELFF.

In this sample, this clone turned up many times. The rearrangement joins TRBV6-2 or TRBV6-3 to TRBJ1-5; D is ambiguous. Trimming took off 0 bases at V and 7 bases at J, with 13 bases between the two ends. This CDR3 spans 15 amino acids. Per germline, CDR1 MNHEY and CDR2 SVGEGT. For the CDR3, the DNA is TGTGCCAGCAGTTACTCAGGGATTAGAAACCAGCCCCAGCATTTT. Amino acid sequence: CASSYSGIRNQPQHF.

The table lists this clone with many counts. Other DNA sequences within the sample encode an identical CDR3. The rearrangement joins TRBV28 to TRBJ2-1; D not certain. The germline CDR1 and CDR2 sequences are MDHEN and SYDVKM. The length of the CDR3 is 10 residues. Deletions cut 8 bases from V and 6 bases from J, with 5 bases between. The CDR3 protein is CASGPNEQFF. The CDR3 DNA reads TGTGCCAGCGGGCCCAATGAGCAGTTCTTC.

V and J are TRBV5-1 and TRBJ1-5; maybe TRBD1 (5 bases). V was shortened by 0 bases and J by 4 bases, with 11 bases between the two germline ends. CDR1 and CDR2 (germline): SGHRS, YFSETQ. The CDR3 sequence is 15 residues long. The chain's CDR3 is CASSLAAGKNQPQHF. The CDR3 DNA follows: TGCGCCAGCAGCTTGGCGGCAGGGAAGAATCAGCCCCAGCATTTT.

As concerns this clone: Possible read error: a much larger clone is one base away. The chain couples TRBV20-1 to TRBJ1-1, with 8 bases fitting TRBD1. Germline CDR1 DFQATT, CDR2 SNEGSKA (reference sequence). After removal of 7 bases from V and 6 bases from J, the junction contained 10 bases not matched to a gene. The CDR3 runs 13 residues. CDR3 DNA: TGCAGTGTATCGGGACAGGCGGTCCCTGAAGCTTTCTTT. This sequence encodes CSVSGQAVPEAFF.